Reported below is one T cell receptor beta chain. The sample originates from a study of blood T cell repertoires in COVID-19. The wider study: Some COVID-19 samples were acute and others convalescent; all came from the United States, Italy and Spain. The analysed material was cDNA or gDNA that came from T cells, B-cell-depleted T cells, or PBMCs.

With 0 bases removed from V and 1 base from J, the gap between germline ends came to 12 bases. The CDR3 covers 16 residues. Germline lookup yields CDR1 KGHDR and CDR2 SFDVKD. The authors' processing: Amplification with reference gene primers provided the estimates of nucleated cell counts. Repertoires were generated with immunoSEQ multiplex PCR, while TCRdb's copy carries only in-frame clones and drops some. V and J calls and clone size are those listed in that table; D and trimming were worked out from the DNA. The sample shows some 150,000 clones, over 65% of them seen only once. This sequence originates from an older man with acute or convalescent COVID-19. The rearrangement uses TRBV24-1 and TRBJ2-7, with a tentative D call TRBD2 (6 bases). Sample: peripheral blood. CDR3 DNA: TGTGCCACCAGTGATTTGGGGGGGTCCATGTCCTACGAGCAGTACTTC. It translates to CATSDLGGSMSYEQYF.